These 15 T cell receptor beta chains share one sample of origin, sequenced in a study of T cells after yellow fever vaccination. TCRdb independently ran MiXCR on the 5' RACE reads; one entry per CDR3 protein. The table records fewer than 650,000 distinct CDR3 sequences, 20% to 25% of them present only once. The sample in question was PBMCs, obtained about 21 days after the first yellow fever vaccination. These receptors all stem from a young man who received the YFV17D yellow fever vaccine.

A few counts support this clonotype. This chain connects TRBV29-1 to TRBJ2-3; TRBD1 agrees at 9 bases. J gave up 6 bases and V 4 bases, and 11 bases lay outside the gene matches. CDR3 length equals 15 residues. Germline V gene data show CDR1 as SQVTM and CDR2 as ANQGSEA. The CDR3 here is CSVANRGLMDDTQYF. The CDR3 region has the DNA TGCAGCGTTGCCAACAGGGGGCTAATGGACGATACGCAGTATTTT.

This clonotype was seen a few times. The V gene is TRBV11-2, the J gene TRBJ1-6; a possible D gene is TRBD1 (5 bases). Trimming shortened V by 5 bases and J by 13 bases, and 12 bases separated the two germline ends. The germline V gene encodes CDR1 SGHAT and CDR2 FQNNGV. CDR3 length equals 12 residues. The CDR3 spells CASSQDSLPLHF. As DNA, the CDR3 is TGTGCCAGCAGCCAAGACAGTCTGCCCCTCCACTTT. Drawing the rest from reference TRBV11-2 and TRBJ1-6, the complete variable domain is EAGVAQSPRYKIIEKRQSVAFWCNPISGHATLYWYQQILGQGPKLLIQFQNNGVVDDSQLPKDRFSAERLKGVDSTLKIQPAKLEDSAVYLCASSQDSLPLHFGNGTRLTVT.

Notes on this clonotype: A clone one base away is much larger, so this may be a read error. The V gene is TRBV7-9, the J gene TRBJ1-1; D is undetermined. Germline V gives CDR1 SEHNR, CDR2 FQNEAQ (reference sequence). The CDR3 is 14 amino acids. CDR3 nucleotide sequence: TGTGCCAGCAGCTTCCAGACTGTGAACACTAAAGCTTTCTTT. This translates into CASSFQTVNTKAFF.

This clonotype was counted a few times. The J gene is TRBJ2-1, the V gene TRBV20-1, with 11 nucleotides matching TRBD1. V trimming: 0 bases; J trimming: 8 bases; junction bases outside the gene matches: 6. The germline gives CDR1 DFQATT, CDR2 SNEGSKA (reference sequence). CDR3 length: 15 residues. CDR3 protein: CSARDRGTGGHEQFF. The DNA for the CDR3 is TGCAGTGCTAGAGATCGCGGGACAGGGGGTCATGAGCAGTTCTTC.

The chain is built from TRBV27 and TRBJ1-1; D gene uncertain. V lost 1 base and J lost 3, with 12 bases in between. Germline V gene data show CDR1 as MNHEY and CDR2 as SMNVEV (reference sequence). This CDR3 region has 15 residues. The CDR3 region has the DNA TGTGCCAGCAGTTTATTCCCAAAGTGGGACACTGAAGCTTTCTTT. Protein sequence: CASSLFPKWDTEAFF.

Ten or more counts support this clonotype. The rearrangement joins TRBV5-6 to TRBJ1-1; tentatively, D is TRBD1 (6 bases). CDR1 is SGHDT, CDR2 YYEEEE, per germline. This CDR3 is built from 14 residues. V was shortened by 0 bases and J by 1 base, with 7 bases between the two germline ends. The CDR3 bases are TGTGCCAGCAGCTTGGGGACAGCGAACACTGAAGCTTTCTTT. Translation: CASSLGTANTEAFF.

The rearrangement uses TRBV7-9 and TRBJ1-2, with TRBD1 matching over 11 bases. Germline CDR1 is SEHNR and CDR2 is FQNEAQ (reference sequence). V trimming: 7 bases; J trimming: 7 bases; junction bases outside the gene matches: 17. The CDR3 has 17 residues. The CDR3 sequence: CASTPGTGGSLIVGYTF. The CDR3 region has the DNA TGTGCCAGCACCCCCGGGACAGGGGGTTCATTGATCGTTGGCTACACCTTC.

The gene calls are TRBV12-3 or TRBV12-4 and TRBJ2-3; D perhaps matches TRBD1 (6 bases). The ends were cut back, 3 bases at V and 3 bases at J, with 10 bases in the middle. The CDR3 sequence is 14 residues long. The CDR3 protein is CASSLRQETDTQYF. CDR3 nucleotides: TGTGCCAGCAGTTTGAGACAGGAGACAGATACGCAGTATTTT.

The chain employs TRBV20-1 and TRBJ2-5, with TRBD2 matching over 9 bases. The V gene's germline CDR1 is DFQATT and CDR2 SNEGSKA (reference sequence). Trimming took 1 base from V and 5 from J; bases not matched to a gene: 8. CDR3 size: 15 residues. CDR3: CSARGLAGNAETQYF. The CDR3 DNA reads as TGCAGTGCTAGAGGGCTAGCGGGGAATGCGGAGACCCAGTACTTC.

This clonotype has a handful of counts. This rearrangement joins TRBV12-3 or TRBV12-4 to TRBJ2-5; D may be TRBD1 (5 bases). This CDR3 spans 13 amino acids. Trimming cost V 7 bases and J 4 bases, with 13 bases left between them. The CDR3 here is CASIRGQGETQYF. The CDR3 nucleotides read TGTGCCAGCATTAGGGGCCAGGGAGAGACCCAGTACTTC.

V and J are TRBV6-5 and TRBJ2-1; no reliable D call. The CDR3 has 17 residues. V lost 4 bases and J lost 2, with 18 bases in between. In germline, CDR1 is MNHEY, CDR2 SVGAGI. CDR3: CASSSLRAAGPYNEQFF. The CDR3 DNA sequence: TGTGCCAGCAGTTCGCTTAGGGCAGCCGGGCCCTACAATGAGCAGTTCTTC.

This clonotype was seen only a few times. V and J are TRBV20-1 and TRBJ2-7; 8 bases fit TRBD1. V gave up 3 bases and J gave up 3 bases; unmatched junction bases: 7. CDR3 length: 14 residues. CDR1 is DFQATT, CDR2 SNEGSKA, per germline (reference sequence). For the CDR3, the DNA is TGCAGTGCTAGCGGACAGGGTATAATCTACGAGCAGTACGTC. This codes for CSASGQGIIYEQYV.

This clonotype was seen ten or more times. This rearrangement joins TRBV20-1 to TRBJ2-4; 11 positions match TRBD2. Trimming removed 6 bases from V and 2 bases from J; junction bases left unmatched: 15. In germline, CDR1 is DFQATT, CDR2 SNEGSKA (reference sequence). The CDR3 extends over 18 amino acids. In DNA, the CDR3 is TGCAGTGCGGCATCTCTAGCGGGGGGAAGTGGGACCAAAAACATTCAGTACTTC. This sequence encodes CSAASLAGGSGTKNIQYF.

This clonotype came up many times. One end of the junction is discordant with germline, which a read error may explain. The rearrangement uses TRBV5-4 and TRBJ2-3, with D possibly matching TRBD1 (6 bases). Germline V lookup: CDR1 SGHNT, CDR2 YYREEE (reference sequence). The CDR3 contains 13 residues. CDR3 loop: CASSLQGADTQYF. CDR3 nucleotides: TGCGCCAGCAGTCTACAGGGCGCAGATACGCAGTATTTT.

This clonotype was recorded a few times. This chain links TRBV29-1 with TRBJ2-3; D unresolved. Germline V gene data show CDR1 as SQVTM and CDR2 as ANQGSEA. Between the trimmed V and J ends, which lost 4 bases and 0 bases, there was a span of 17 bases. The CDR3 totals 16 residues. CDR3 coding DNA: TGCAGCGTTGGAGGCGGCCAGCGCGCCAGCACAGATACGCAGTATTTT. Translating it yields CSVGGGQRASTDTQYF.